This TCR beta chain stems from a study of tumor-infiltrating lymphocytes in primary liver carcinoma. Study observations and caveats: Detection in all five tumor regions applied to only about 7.5-24% of top clones.

Co-extraction of both nucleic acids (RNA and DNA) used about 19-33 mg of unsorted bulk tissue. CDR1 LGHNA and CDR2 YSLEER come from the germline V gene. The length of the CDR3 is 16 residues. Making TCR beta cDNA involved around 510 ng total RNA and a constant-region primer. Amplification in three nested multiplex PCR rounds with slightly modified ARM-PCR gave rise to TCR beta libraries. Both of the initial two PCR rounds ran for roughly 10 cycles and employed TRBV1-TRBV30 forward primers alongside a C-beta reverse primer. TCRdb reprocessed the multiplex PCR reads via MiXCR and lists one record per CDR3 protein. The sample holds roughly 25,000 distinct CDR3 sequences; roughly 78% are singletons and the top ten take approximately 46%. A note on this clonotype: Its antigen remains unknown.

The sample was liver tumor tissue from sampling region 3. Subset given: tumor region T3, left-lateral pole. J is TRBJ2-7 and V is TRBV4-3; D call uncertain. This sequence was found in a man aged 35-49 years with primary liver carcinoma and hepatitis B virus infection. This CDR3 is CDSSQDMGRRPYEQYF. Written as DNA, the CDR3 is TGCGACAGTAGCCAAGATATGGGCAGGAGACCCTACGAGCAGTACTTC.